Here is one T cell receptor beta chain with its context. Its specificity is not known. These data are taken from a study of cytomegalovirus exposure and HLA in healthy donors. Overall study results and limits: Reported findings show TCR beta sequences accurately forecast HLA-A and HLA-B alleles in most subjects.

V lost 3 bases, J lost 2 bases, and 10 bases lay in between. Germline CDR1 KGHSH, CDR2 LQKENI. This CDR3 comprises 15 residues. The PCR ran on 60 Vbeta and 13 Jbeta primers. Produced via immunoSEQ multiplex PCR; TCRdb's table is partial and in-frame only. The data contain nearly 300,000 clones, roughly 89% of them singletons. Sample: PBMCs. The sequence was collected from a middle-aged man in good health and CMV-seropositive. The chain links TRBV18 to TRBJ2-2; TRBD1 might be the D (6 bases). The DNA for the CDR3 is TGTGCCAGCTCACCGAAACAGGGTAACACCGGGGAGCTGTTTTTT. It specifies CASSPKQGNTGELFF.